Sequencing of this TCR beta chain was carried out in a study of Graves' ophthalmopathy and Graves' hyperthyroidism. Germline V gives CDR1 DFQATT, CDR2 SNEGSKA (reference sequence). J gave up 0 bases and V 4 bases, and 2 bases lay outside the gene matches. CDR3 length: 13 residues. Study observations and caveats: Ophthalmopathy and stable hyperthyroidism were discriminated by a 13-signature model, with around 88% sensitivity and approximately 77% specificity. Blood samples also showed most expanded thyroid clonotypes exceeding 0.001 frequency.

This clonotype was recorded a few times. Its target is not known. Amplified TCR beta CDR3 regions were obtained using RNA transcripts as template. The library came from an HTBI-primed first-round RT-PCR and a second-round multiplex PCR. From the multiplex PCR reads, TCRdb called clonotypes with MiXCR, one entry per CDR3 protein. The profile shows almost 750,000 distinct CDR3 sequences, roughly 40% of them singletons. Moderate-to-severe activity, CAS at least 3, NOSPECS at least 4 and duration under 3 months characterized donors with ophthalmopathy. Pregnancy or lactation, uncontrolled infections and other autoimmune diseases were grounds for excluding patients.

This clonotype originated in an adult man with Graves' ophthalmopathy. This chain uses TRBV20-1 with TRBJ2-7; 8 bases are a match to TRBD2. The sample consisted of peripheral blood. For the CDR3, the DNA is TGCAGTGCTACGAGCGGGAGCTCCTACGAGCAGTACTTC. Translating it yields CSATSGSSYEQYF.